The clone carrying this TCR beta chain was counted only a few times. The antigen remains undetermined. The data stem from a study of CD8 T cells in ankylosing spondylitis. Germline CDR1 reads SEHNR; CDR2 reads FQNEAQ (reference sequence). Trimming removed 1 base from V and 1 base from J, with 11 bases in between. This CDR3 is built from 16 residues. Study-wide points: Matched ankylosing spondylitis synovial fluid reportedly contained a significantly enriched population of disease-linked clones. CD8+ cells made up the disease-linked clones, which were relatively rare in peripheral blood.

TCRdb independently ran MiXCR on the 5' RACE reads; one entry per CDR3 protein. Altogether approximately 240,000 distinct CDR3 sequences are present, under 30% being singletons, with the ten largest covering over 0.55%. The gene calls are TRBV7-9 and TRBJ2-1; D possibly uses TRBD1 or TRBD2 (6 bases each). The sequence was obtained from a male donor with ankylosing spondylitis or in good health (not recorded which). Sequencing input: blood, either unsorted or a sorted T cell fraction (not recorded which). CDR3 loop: CASSLDGGRSYNEQFF. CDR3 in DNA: TGTGCCAGCAGCTTAGACGGGGGCAGGTCCTACAATGAGCAGTTCTTC.